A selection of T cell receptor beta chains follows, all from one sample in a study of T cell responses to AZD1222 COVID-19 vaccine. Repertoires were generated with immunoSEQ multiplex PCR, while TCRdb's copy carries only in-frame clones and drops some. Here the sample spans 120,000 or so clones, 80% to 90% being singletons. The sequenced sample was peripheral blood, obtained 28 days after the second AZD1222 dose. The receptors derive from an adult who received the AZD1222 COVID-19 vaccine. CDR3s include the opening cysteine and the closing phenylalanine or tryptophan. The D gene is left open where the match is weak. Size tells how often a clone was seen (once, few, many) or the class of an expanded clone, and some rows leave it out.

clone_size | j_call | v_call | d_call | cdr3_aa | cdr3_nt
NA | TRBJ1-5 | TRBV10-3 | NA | CAISEGGEPQHF | TGTGCCATCAGTGAGGGGGGGGAGCCCCAGCATTTT
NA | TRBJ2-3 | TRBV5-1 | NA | CASSQNTARDTQYF | TGCGCCAGCAGCCAAAACACCGCCCGGGATACGCAGTATTTT
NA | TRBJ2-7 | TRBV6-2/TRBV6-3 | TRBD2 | CASSRGGGNTYEQYF | TGTGCCAGCAGCCGAGGCGGGGGGAATACCTACGAGCAGTACTTC
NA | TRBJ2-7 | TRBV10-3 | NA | CAIKTPGHYEQYF | TGTGCCATCAAGACCCCGGGACACTACGAGCAGTACTTC
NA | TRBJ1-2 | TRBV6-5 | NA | CASSYGGQGRYGYTF | TGTGCCAGCAGTTACGGCGGGCAAGGGAGGTATGGCTACACCTTC
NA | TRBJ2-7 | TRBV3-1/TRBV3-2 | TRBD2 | CASLPLSGGKGF | TGTGCCAGCTTACCGTTGAGCGGGGGGAAGGGCTTC
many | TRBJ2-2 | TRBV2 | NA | CASSEVNTGELFF | TGTGCCAGCAGTGAAGTGAACACCGGGGAGCTGTTTTTT
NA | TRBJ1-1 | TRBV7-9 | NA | CASSLRGEIAFF | TGTGCCAGCAGCTTAAGGGGGGAGATAGCTTTCTTT
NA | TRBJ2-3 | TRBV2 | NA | CASSDGGTDTQYF | TGTGCCAGCAGTGACGGCGGAACAGATACGCAGTATTTT
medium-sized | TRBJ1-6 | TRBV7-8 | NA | CASSLGEYNSPLHF | TGTGCCAGCAGCTTAGGGGAGTATAATTCACCCCTCCACTTT
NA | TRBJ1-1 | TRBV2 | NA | CASSVEGTPTEAFF | TGTGCCAGCAGTGTCGAGGGAACCCCCACTGAAGCTTTCTTT
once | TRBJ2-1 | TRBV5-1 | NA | CASSFRDQIDNEQFF | TGCGCCAGCAGCTTCCGGGACCAGATAGACAATGAGCAGTTCTTC
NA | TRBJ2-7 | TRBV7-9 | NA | CASSLESYEQYF | TGTGCCAGCAGCTTAGAGTCCTACGAGCAGTACTTC
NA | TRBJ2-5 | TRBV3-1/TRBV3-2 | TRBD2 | CASSSSGGPSETQYF | TGTGCCAGCAGCTCTAGCGGGGGGCCGTCGGAGACCCAGTACTTC
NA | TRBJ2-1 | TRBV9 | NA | CASSVGGESEQFF | TGTGCCAGCAGCGTAGGTGGGGAGAGTGAGCAGTTCTTC
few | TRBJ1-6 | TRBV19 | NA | CASSLPGRVNSPLHF | TGTGCCAGTAGTTTGCCGGGACGGGTCAATTCACCCCTCCACTTT
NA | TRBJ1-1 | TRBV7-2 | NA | CASSRQIQSEAFF | TGTGCCAGCAGCCGACAGATTCAGTCTGAAGCTTTCTTT
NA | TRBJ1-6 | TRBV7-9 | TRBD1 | CASRPLTGARYNSPLHF | TGTGCCAGCAGGCCACTCACAGGGGCGCGCTATAATTCACCCCTCCACTTT
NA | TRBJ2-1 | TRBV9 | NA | CASSPQGPAYNEQFF | TGTGCCAGCAGCCCTCAGGGGCCGGCCTACAATGAGCAGTTCTTC
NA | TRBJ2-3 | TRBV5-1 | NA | CASSLFGASSTDTQYF | TGCGCCAGCAGCTTGTTTGGGGCCTCTAGCACAGATACGCAGTATTTT
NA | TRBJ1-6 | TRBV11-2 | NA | CASSLDAGKGNSPLHF | TGTGCCAGCAGCTTAGATGCAGGGAAAGGGAATTCACCCCTCCACTTT
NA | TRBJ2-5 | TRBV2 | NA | CASSSYQETQYF | TGTGCCAGCAGTTCGTACCAAGAGACCCAGTACTTC
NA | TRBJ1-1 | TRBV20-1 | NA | CSASILVGNTEAFF | TGCAGTGCTAGTATCCTGGTGGGGAACACTGAAGCTTTCTTT
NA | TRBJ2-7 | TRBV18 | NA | CATAGGRGDEQYF | TGTGCCACCGCCGGGGGCCGGGGAGACGAGCAGTACTTC
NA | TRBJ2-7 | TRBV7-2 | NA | CASSLGPLDEQYF | TGTGCCAGCAGCTTAGGCCCCCTGGACGAGCAGTACTTC
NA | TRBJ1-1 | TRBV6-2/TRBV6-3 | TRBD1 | CASSTLRQGGYTEAFF | TGTGCCAGCAGTACCCTCCGACAGGGTGGGTACACTGAAGCTTTCTTT
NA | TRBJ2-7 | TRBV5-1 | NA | CASSAGQALDEQYF | TGCGCCAGCAGCGCGGGGCAGGCTCTCGACGAGCAGTACTTC
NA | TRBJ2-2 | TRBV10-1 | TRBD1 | CASSSTGDTGELFF | TGCGCCAGCAGTAGCACAGGGGACACCGGGGAGCTGTTTTTT
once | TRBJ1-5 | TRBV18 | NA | CASSPLIDQPQHF | TGTGCCAGCTCACCACTAATCGATCAGCCCCAGCATTTT
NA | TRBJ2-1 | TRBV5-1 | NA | CATKTAPAVKGEQFF | TGCGCCACCAAAACCGCCCCCGCGGTTAAGGGTGAGCAGTTCTTC
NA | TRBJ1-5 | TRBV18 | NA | CASSEGNSNQPQHF | TGTGCCAGCTCGGAAGGGAATAGCAATCAGCCCCAGCATTTT
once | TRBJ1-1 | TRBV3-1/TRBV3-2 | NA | CASSHLERDAFF | TGTGCCAGCAGCCATCTTGAGAGGGACGCTTTCTTT
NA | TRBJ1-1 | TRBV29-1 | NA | CSVDGSGGWGGWNTEAFF | TGCAGCGTTGATGGTTCGGGGGGCTGGGGAGGGTGGAACACTGAAGCTTTCTTT
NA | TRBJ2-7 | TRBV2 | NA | CASSPHYEQYF | TGTGCCAGCTCACCCCACTACGAGCAGTACTTC
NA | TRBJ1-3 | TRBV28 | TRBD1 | CASARQGASGNTIYF | TGTGCCAGCGCGCGGCAGGGGGCCTCTGGAAACACCATATATTTT
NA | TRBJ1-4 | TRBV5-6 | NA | CASSLPATNEKLFF | TGTGCCAGCAGCTTGCCAGCAACTAATGAAAAACTGTTTTTT
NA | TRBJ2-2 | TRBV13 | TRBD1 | CASSRWDRVTGELFF | TGTGCCAGCAGCCGATGGGACAGGGTCACCGGGGAGCTGTTTTTT
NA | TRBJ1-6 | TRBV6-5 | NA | CASSYSGNSSPLHF | TGTGCCAGCAGTTACTCAGGGAATAGTTCACCCCTCCACTTT
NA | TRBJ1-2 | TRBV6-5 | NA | CASRTGVGRTDGYTF | TGTGCCAGCAGGACCGGAGTGGGGCGGACGGATGGCTACACCTTC
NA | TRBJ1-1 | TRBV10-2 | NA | CASKGLSNTEAFF | TGCGCCAGCAAGGGACTCTCGAACACTGAAGCTTTCTTT
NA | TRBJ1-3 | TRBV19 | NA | CASSIRVGNTIYF | TGTGCCAGTAGTATCAGGGTCGGAAACACCATATATTTT
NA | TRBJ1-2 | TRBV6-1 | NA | CASSEIDYGYTF | TGTGCCAGCAGTGAAATCGACTATGGCTACACCTTC
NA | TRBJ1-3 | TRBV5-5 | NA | CASSLNQGLSGNTIYF | TGTGCCAGCAGCTTGAATCAAGGTCTTTCTGGAAACACCATATATTTT
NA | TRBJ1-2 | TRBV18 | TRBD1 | CASSPDRENGYTF | TGTGCCAGCTCTCCGGACAGGGAGAATGGCTACACCTTC
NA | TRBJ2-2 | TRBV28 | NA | CASSLPATGELFF | TGTGCCAGCAGTTTACCGGCCACCGGGGAGCTGTTTTTT
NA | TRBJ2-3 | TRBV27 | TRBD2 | CASSSSGTSTADTQYF | TGTGCCAGCAGTTCTTCCGGGACTAGCACCGCAGATACGCAGTATTTT
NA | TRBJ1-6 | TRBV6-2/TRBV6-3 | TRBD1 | CASSSHLDRIFSPLHF | TGTGCCAGCAGTTCCCACCTGGACAGGATTTTCTCACCCCTCCACTTT
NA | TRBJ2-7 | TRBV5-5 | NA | CASSFLRGRRHKQVQYF | TGTGCCAGCAGCTTCCTCAGGGGTAGAAGGCACAAGCAGGTGCAGTACTTC
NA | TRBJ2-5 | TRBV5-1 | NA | CASSLQGGGETQYF | TGCGCCAGCAGCTTACAGGGAGGAGGGGAGACCCAGTACTTC
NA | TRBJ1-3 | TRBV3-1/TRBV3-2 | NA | CASSQDVSGRRNTIYF | TGTGCCAGCAGCCAAGATGTGTCAGGGAGGAGAAACACCATATATTTT
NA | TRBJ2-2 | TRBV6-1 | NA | CASSVGAFANTGELFF | TGTGCCAGCAGTGTGGGGGCTTTCGCGAACACCGGGGAGCTGTTTTTT
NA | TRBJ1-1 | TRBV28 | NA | CASRVQGPNTEAFF | TGTGCCAGCAGGGTACAGGGACCGAACACTGAAGCTTTCTTT
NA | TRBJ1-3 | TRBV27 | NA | CASSAQSLGGNTIYF | TGTGCCAGCAGTGCCCAATCCCTTGGAGGAAACACCATATATTTT
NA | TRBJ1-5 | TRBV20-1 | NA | CSGGDNQPQHF | TGCAGTGGGGGAGACAATCAGCCCCAGCATTTT